This T cell receptor beta chain was sequenced in a study of monozygotic twins with inflammatory bowel disease. Findings and caveats of the study: Repertoires of patients may have been made more variable by differing immunosuppressive treatments. Different T cell subtypes could not be distinguished.

Starting material for each TCR library was 3,500 to 4,000 ng of total RNA. Using the 5' RACE reads, TCRdb records one entry per CDR3 protein without DNA. The sample's table shows 200,000 to 250,000 distinct CDR3 sequences. In regard to this clonotype: Antigen unknown.

The CDR3 spans 15 residues. Per the germline V gene, CDR1 is SGHDT and CDR2 is YYEEEE. Unsorted whole blood yielded the total RNA, with T cells left unselected. The genes are TRBV5-6 and TRBJ2-7; TCRdb reports TRBD1, a call that lacks DNA to check it against. This clonotype originated in a human donor with ulcerative colitis or Crohn's disease, or a healthy co-twin of an affected twin (not recorded which). The sequenced sample was blood. CDR3 region: CASSLQGIYSYEQYF.